A selection of T cell receptor beta chains follows, all from one sample in a study of blood T cell repertoires in COVID-19. The method was immunoSEQ multiplex PCR; TCRdb's version includes in-frame clones alone and lacks a portion of them. The table has over 50,000 clones, 80% to 95% seen once; the top ten hold 5.5% to 6.5%. Sample: peripheral blood. The receptors shown here come from a man aged 50-60 years with active COVID-19. Each CDR3 is given with its conserved first and last residue. D genes are given only for firm matches. The size of a clone is reported for some rows only, either as once, few or many, or as a class for expanded clones.

cdr3_nt: TGTGCCAGCCTCAGGGGCGGGCAGCCCCAGCATTTT
cdr3_aa: CASLRGGQPQHF
clone_size: NA
v_call: TRBV12-3/TRBV12-4
j_call: TRBJ1-5
d_call: NA

cdr3_nt: TGTGCCAGCAGTTACAACAGGTACGAGCAGTACTTC
cdr3_aa: CASSYNRYEQYF
clone_size: NA
v_call: TRBV6-2/TRBV6-3
j_call: TRBJ2-7
d_call: NA

cdr3_nt: TGTGCCAGCAGCTTGCAGGGGATGAACACTGAAGCTTTCTTT
cdr3_aa: CASSLQGMNTEAFF
clone_size: NA
v_call: TRBV5-6
j_call: TRBJ1-1
d_call: NA

cdr3_nt: TGTGCCAGCAGTGGCGACACCTCTGGGGCCAACGTCCTGACTTTC
cdr3_aa: CASSGDTSGANVLTF
clone_size: NA
v_call: TRBV27
j_call: TRBJ2-6
d_call: NA

cdr3_nt: TGTGCCAGCTCACCACCGGTTTCGGGGTCCGGCGGGGAGCTGTTTTTT
cdr3_aa: CASSPPVSGSGGELFF
clone_size: NA
v_call: TRBV18
j_call: TRBJ2-2
d_call: NA

cdr3_nt: TGCAGCGTGTACAAAGGGGACACTGAAGCTTTCTTT
cdr3_aa: CSVYKGDTEAFF
clone_size: NA
v_call: TRBV29-1
j_call: TRBJ1-1
d_call: NA

cdr3_nt: TGTGCCAGTAGTACCCACGGGGGGCAGACCTACAATGAGCAGTTCTTC
cdr3_aa: CASSTHGGQTYNEQFF
clone_size: once
v_call: TRBV19
j_call: TRBJ2-1
d_call: NA

cdr3_nt: TGTGCCAGCAGTTTCCGGGAGACCCAGTACTTC
cdr3_aa: CASSFRETQYF
clone_size: NA
v_call: TRBV12-3/TRBV12-4
j_call: TRBJ2-5
d_call: NA

cdr3_nt: TGCACCAGCAGCCAAGAGGCAGATAATCAGCCCCAGCATTTT
cdr3_aa: CTSSQEADNQPQHF
clone_size: NA
v_call: TRBV1
j_call: TRBJ1-5
d_call: NA

cdr3_nt: TGTGCCAGCAGCTCCAGACTCGGTGAGCAGTTCTTC
cdr3_aa: CASSSRLGEQFF
clone_size: NA
v_call: TRBV11-3
j_call: TRBJ2-1
d_call: NA

cdr3_nt: TGTGCCAGCAGCTTGGGCCGGGGTAGCACCGGGGAGCTGTTTTTT
cdr3_aa: CASSLGRGSTGELFF
clone_size: NA
v_call: TRBV7-7
j_call: TRBJ2-2
d_call: NA

cdr3_nt: TGTGCCAGCAGCCAGACAGGGTCCATTTCCGTTTTTTCACCCCTCCACTTT
cdr3_aa: CASSQTGSISVFSPLHF
clone_size: NA
v_call: TRBV7-8
j_call: TRBJ1-6
d_call: TRBD1

cdr3_nt: TGTGCCAGCAGCGCCAGGGGGCAGGGCGGGGAGCTGTTTTTT
cdr3_aa: CASSARGQGGELFF
clone_size: NA
v_call: TRBV9
j_call: TRBJ2-2
d_call: TRBD1

cdr3_nt: TGCAGCGTTGGGAGACAGGGGAAAGCTTTCTTT
cdr3_aa: CSVGRQGKAFF
clone_size: NA
v_call: TRBV29-1
j_call: TRBJ1-1
d_call: TRBD1

cdr3_nt: TGTGCCAGCAGCCCAGAGGGTAATAATTCACCCCTCCACTTT
cdr3_aa: CASSPEGNNSPLHF
clone_size: NA
v_call: TRBV9
j_call: TRBJ1-6
d_call: NA

cdr3_nt: TGTGCCAGCAGCTTAACAGGTGGTGGGACAAGACCCTACGAGCAGTACTTC
cdr3_aa: CASSLTGGGTRPYEQYF
clone_size: NA
v_call: TRBV7-2
j_call: TRBJ2-7
d_call: NA

cdr3_nt: TGTGCCAGCAGCAATCAGGGGAATCAGCCCCAGCATTTT
cdr3_aa: CASSNQGNQPQHF
clone_size: NA
v_call: TRBV21-1
j_call: TRBJ1-5
d_call: NA

cdr3_nt: TGTGCCACCAGCAGAGAGGTCCCGGGGGGTCTACCTTACGAGCAGTACTTC
cdr3_aa: CATSREVPGGLPYEQYF
clone_size: NA
v_call: TRBV15
j_call: TRBJ2-7
d_call: TRBD2

cdr3_nt: TGTGCCAGCAGTCGAAATAGCGGGGGCCAAGAGACCCAGTACTTC
cdr3_aa: CASSRNSGGQETQYF
clone_size: NA
v_call: TRBV28
j_call: TRBJ2-5
d_call: TRBD2

cdr3_nt: TGTGCCAGCAGAGGGCACGGACTTCAAGAGACCCAGTACTTC
cdr3_aa: CASRGHGLQETQYF
clone_size: NA
v_call: TRBV2
j_call: TRBJ2-5
d_call: NA

cdr3_nt: TGTGCCAGCATAAAAGGTGGGACAGGGTCCTACAATGAGCAGTTCTTC
cdr3_aa: CASIKGGTGSYNEQFF
clone_size: once
v_call: TRBV28
j_call: TRBJ2-1
d_call: TRBD1

cdr3_nt: TGTGCCAGCTCACCACTCGAGAAAAACTACGAGCAGTACTTC
cdr3_aa: CASSPLEKNYEQYF
clone_size: NA
v_call: TRBV18
j_call: TRBJ2-7
d_call: NA

cdr3_nt: TGTGCCAGTGCGGTGGGGGAGGGTCGGGAGACCCAGTACTTC
cdr3_aa: CASAVGEGRETQYF
clone_size: NA
v_call: TRBV6-5
j_call: TRBJ2-5
d_call: TRBD2

cdr3_nt: TGTGCCAGCAGTCCATACCGGGACTTATTATTGTCGGAGCAGTTCTTC
cdr3_aa: CASSPYRDLLLSEQFF
clone_size: once
v_call: TRBV28
j_call: TRBJ2-1
d_call: NA

cdr3_nt: TGTGCCAGCTCACCCAAGCAGGGGCAAACTGAAGCTTTCTTT
cdr3_aa: CASSPKQGQTEAFF
clone_size: NA
v_call: TRBV18
j_call: TRBJ1-1
d_call: NA

cdr3_nt: TGTGCCAGCAGTGCCGGGACAGGGGCTTTGGGCAATCAGCCCCAGCATTTT
cdr3_aa: CASSAGTGALGNQPQHF
clone_size: NA
v_call: TRBV28
j_call: TRBJ1-5
d_call: TRBD1

cdr3_nt: TGTGCCAGCAGTTACTCTGGGGAGAGAGCTTTCTTT
cdr3_aa: CASSYSGERAFF
clone_size: NA
v_call: TRBV6-2/TRBV6-3
j_call: TRBJ1-1
d_call: NA

cdr3_nt: TGCAGCGTTGAAGGGCTGGCCCCTCGTGGAGCTTTCTTT
cdr3_aa: CSVEGLAPRGAFF
clone_size: NA
v_call: TRBV29-1
j_call: TRBJ1-1
d_call: NA

cdr3_nt: TGTGCCTGGAGTCGAGGAGACGGTTCCTACGAGCAGTACTTC
cdr3_aa: CAWSRGDGSYEQYF
clone_size: NA
v_call: TRBV30
j_call: TRBJ2-7
d_call: NA

cdr3_nt: TGTGCCAGCAAAGGACAAGGGAACACCGGGGAGCTGTTTTTT
cdr3_aa: CASKGQGNTGELFF
clone_size: NA
v_call: TRBV9
j_call: TRBJ2-2
d_call: NA

cdr3_nt: TGTGCCAGCAGCACTAGCGGGGGGGCCTCCTACGAGCAGTACTTC
cdr3_aa: CASSTSGGASYEQYF
clone_size: NA
v_call: TRBV6-6
j_call: TRBJ2-7
d_call: TRBD2

cdr3_nt: TGTGCCAGCACCCGCTTGGGACAGGGGGCCACCGGGGAGCTGTTTTTT
cdr3_aa: CASTRLGQGATGELFF
clone_size: NA
v_call: TRBV27
j_call: TRBJ2-2
d_call: TRBD1

cdr3_nt: TGTGCCAGCAGCTTAGACCGGACAGGAATAAACACTGAAGCTTTCTTT
cdr3_aa: CASSLDRTGINTEAFF
clone_size: NA
v_call: TRBV11-2
j_call: TRBJ1-1
d_call: TRBD1

cdr3_nt: TGTGCCAGCACAGGCGGGTATGAGCAGTTCTTC
cdr3_aa: CASTGGYEQFF
clone_size: few
v_call: TRBV2
j_call: TRBJ2-1
d_call: NA

cdr3_nt: TGTGCCAGCAGCCAAGAGCTTGTGAGGCTTTGGCATCAAGAGACCCAGTACTTC
cdr3_aa: CASSQELVRLWHQETQYF
clone_size: NA
v_call: TRBV3-1/TRBV3-2
j_call: TRBJ2-5
d_call: NA

cdr3_nt: TGTGCCAGCAGCGCATACCCGGGACTAGCGGGGGGGACCCCCCTTCATGATACGCAGTATTTT
cdr3_aa: CASSAYPGLAGGTPLHDTQYF
clone_size: NA
v_call: TRBV9
j_call: TRBJ2-3
d_call: TRBD2

cdr3_nt: TGTGCCAGCAGGCCCTCGGGGTATAGCAATCAGCCCCAGCATTTT
cdr3_aa: CASRPSGYSNQPQHF
clone_size: once
v_call: TRBV6-5
j_call: TRBJ1-5
d_call: NA

cdr3_nt: TGTGCCAGTAGTATAGCGCGTTTAGGGGAAGGTCAGCCCCAGCATTTT
cdr3_aa: CASSIARLGEGQPQHF
clone_size: NA
v_call: TRBV19
j_call: TRBJ1-5
d_call: NA

cdr3_nt: TGCGCCAGCAGCTTGGGCCGGGGGGACACAGATACGCAGTATTTT
cdr3_aa: CASSLGRGDTDTQYF
clone_size: NA
v_call: TRBV5-1
j_call: TRBJ2-3
d_call: TRBD2

cdr3_nt: TGTGCCAGCAGATTATTCGGGTCAGGAAACACCATATATTTT
cdr3_aa: CASRLFGSGNTIYF
clone_size: NA
v_call: TRBV6-5
j_call: TRBJ1-3
d_call: NA

cdr3_nt: TGTGCCAGCAGTCGGGGTGGTGAAGCTTTCTTT
cdr3_aa: CASSRGGEAFF
clone_size: NA
v_call: TRBV6-5
j_call: TRBJ1-1
d_call: NA

cdr3_nt: TGTGCCAGCAGGCCGGGACAGGGGTGGGACGAGCAGTACTTC
cdr3_aa: CASRPGQGWDEQYF
clone_size: NA
v_call: TRBV2
j_call: TRBJ2-7
d_call: TRBD1

cdr3_nt: TGTGCCAGCAGCCAAGGGATACGACAGGGTGGCGCCTACGAGCAGTACTTC
cdr3_aa: CASSQGIRQGGAYEQYF
clone_size: NA
v_call: TRBV3-1/TRBV3-2
j_call: TRBJ2-7
d_call: TRBD1

cdr3_nt: TGCGCCAGCAGCCCCCAGGGGTCGGGGAATCCCTACGAGCAGTACTTC
cdr3_aa: CASSPQGSGNPYEQYF
clone_size: NA
v_call: TRBV5-1
j_call: TRBJ2-7
d_call: NA

cdr3_nt: TGTGCCAGCAGTGAACCGGCTGGAAACACCATATATTTT
cdr3_aa: CASSEPAGNTIYF
clone_size: NA
v_call: TRBV6-1
j_call: TRBJ1-3
d_call: NA

cdr3_nt: TGTGCCAGCAGCCCAGCCCCTAGCGGGAGGGATGGGGAGCTGTTTTTT
cdr3_aa: CASSPAPSGRDGELFF
clone_size: NA
v_call: TRBV3-1/TRBV3-2
j_call: TRBJ2-2
d_call: TRBD2

cdr3_nt: TGTGCCAGCAGTTTGGGACAGGGTGATCAGCCCCAGCATTTT
cdr3_aa: CASSLGQGDQPQHF
clone_size: NA
v_call: TRBV6-6
j_call: TRBJ1-5
d_call: TRBD1

cdr3_nt: TGTGCCAGCAGCCAAGGACAGGCCCGAATCAAGCCCCAGCATTTT
cdr3_aa: CASSQGQARIKPQHF
clone_size: NA
v_call: TRBV3-1/TRBV3-2
j_call: TRBJ1-5
d_call: NA

cdr3_nt: TGTGCCAGCAAAACAGGGTATAATCAGCCCCAGCATTTT
cdr3_aa: CASKTGYNQPQHF
clone_size: NA
v_call: TRBV6-5
j_call: TRBJ1-5
d_call: NA

cdr3_nt: TGCGCCAGCAGCTCTCGGGGGACTAGCGGCTCCTACAATGAGCAGTTCTTC
cdr3_aa: CASSSRGTSGSYNEQFF
clone_size: NA
v_call: TRBV5-1
j_call: TRBJ2-1
d_call: TRBD2

cdr3_nt: TGTGCCAGCAGGGATTACCGTACAGGTCCTAACTATGGCTACACCTTC
cdr3_aa: CASRDYRTGPNYGYTF
clone_size: NA
v_call: TRBV11-2
j_call: TRBJ1-2
d_call: NA

cdr3_nt: TGTGCCAGCAGCCGCAGGGGGACAGGGCCCACCGGGGAGCTGTTTTTT
cdr3_aa: CASSRRGTGPTGELFF
clone_size: NA
v_call: TRBV7-2
j_call: TRBJ2-2
d_call: TRBD1

cdr3_nt: TGTGCCAGCAGCCAAGATTCGGGGGAAGGAAACACCATATATTTT
cdr3_aa: CASSQDSGEGNTIYF
clone_size: few
v_call: TRBV4-2
j_call: TRBJ1-3
d_call: NA

cdr3_nt: TGTGCCAGCAGGGTTGGGGAGACTAGCACAGATACGCAGTATTTT
cdr3_aa: CASRVGETSTDTQYF
clone_size: once
v_call: TRBV6-6
j_call: TRBJ2-3
d_call: NA

cdr3_nt: TGTGCCAGCAGCTTTACCGGGACAGGGGGGAGCACTGAAGCTTTCTTT
cdr3_aa: CASSFTGTGGSTEAFF
clone_size: NA
v_call: TRBV5-8
j_call: TRBJ1-1
d_call: TRBD1

cdr3_nt: TGTGCCTGGAGCGGACGGGGAACCCTCTCCTACGAGCAGTACTTC
cdr3_aa: CAWSGRGTLSYEQYF
clone_size: NA
v_call: TRBV30
j_call: TRBJ2-7
d_call: NA

cdr3_nt: TGTGCCTGGAGGATAGCGCAGGCCGGGGAGCTGTTTTTT
cdr3_aa: CAWRIAQAGELFF
clone_size: NA
v_call: TRBV30
j_call: TRBJ2-2
d_call: NA

cdr3_nt: TGTGCCAGCAGCTTAGTCCGTGCGGTAAACACTGAAGCTTTCTTT
cdr3_aa: CASSLVRAVNTEAFF
clone_size: NA
v_call: TRBV7-2
j_call: TRBJ1-1
d_call: NA

cdr3_nt: TGCGCCAGCAGCTTGAGGCGGATTAGCCCTTCCGGCAATGAGCAGTTCTTC
cdr3_aa: CASSLRRISPSGNEQFF
clone_size: few
v_call: TRBV5-1
j_call: TRBJ2-1
d_call: NA